These T cell receptor beta chains were read from a single sample in a study of blood T cells in healthy people across ages. TCRdb ran MiXCR on the 5' RACE reads and lists one entry per CDR3 protein. The repertoire holds 1.8 million or so distinct CDR3 sequences, with about 39% as singletons. The specimen was blood. These receptors came from a human donor in good health. Both conserved end residues are part of each CDR3. D genes are given only for firm matches. Size tells how often a clone was seen (once, few, many) or the class of an expanded clone, and some rows leave it out.

cdr3_nt: TGTGCCAGCAGCTTAGGGGGACGGACAGATGAGCAGTTCTTC; cdr3_aa: CASSLGGRTDEQFF; j_call: TRBJ2-1; clone_size: NA; d_call: NA; v_call: TRBV7-9
cdr3_nt: TGTGCCAGCAGCCCCAAGGGCAATCAGCCCCAGCATTTT; cdr3_aa: CASSPKGNQPQHF; j_call: TRBJ1-5; clone_size: NA; d_call: NA; v_call: TRBV12-3/TRBV12-4
cdr3_nt: TGCAGTGCTAGGCCGACGGAACAAGAGACCCAGTACTTC; cdr3_aa: CSARPTEQETQYF; j_call: TRBJ2-5; clone_size: many; d_call: NA; v_call: TRBV20-1
cdr3_nt: TGTGCCAGCAGCGCGGTAACCTTGAACACTGAAGCTTTCTTT; cdr3_aa: CASSAVTLNTEAFF; j_call: TRBJ1-1; clone_size: NA; d_call: NA; v_call: TRBV12-3/TRBV12-4
cdr3_nt: TGTGCCAGCAGTTACGGGGGGGGACTTGTCTATGGCTACACCTTC; cdr3_aa: CASSYGGGLVYGYTF; j_call: TRBJ1-2; clone_size: NA; d_call: NA; v_call: TRBV6-5
cdr3_nt: TGTGCCAGCAGCCAAGTCCAGGGGGAAGTTGGGCTGTTTTTT; cdr3_aa: CASSQVQGEVGLFF; j_call: TRBJ2-2; clone_size: NA; d_call: TRBD1; v_call: TRBV4-2
cdr3_nt: TGTGCCAGCAGTTCACAGGGTATGGATGGCTGCACCTTC; cdr3_aa: CASSSQGMDGCTF; j_call: TRBJ1-2; clone_size: few; d_call: NA; v_call: TRBV12-3/TRBV12-4
cdr3_nt: TGTGCCAGCAGCCAAATGGTAGCGGGTAGCGGGGAGCTGTTTTTT; cdr3_aa: CASSQMVAGSGELFF; j_call: TRBJ2-2; clone_size: few; d_call: TRBD2; v_call: TRBV4-2
cdr3_nt: TGCGCCAGCAGCCGGGAGGGACAGTTGAACACTGAAGCTTTCTTT; cdr3_aa: CASSREGQLNTEAFF; j_call: TRBJ1-1; clone_size: NA; d_call: TRBD1; v_call: TRBV4-1
cdr3_nt: TGTGCCAGCAGTGAAGCGAGGGGACAGGGCCCCCACTACACCTTC; cdr3_aa: CASSEARGQGPHYTF; j_call: TRBJ1-2; clone_size: few; d_call: TRBD1; v_call: TRBV6-1
cdr3_nt: TGTGCCAGCAAGGAAGGGGGCGCTGAGGTCACTGAAGCTTTCTTT; cdr3_aa: CASKEGGAEVTEAFF; j_call: TRBJ1-1; clone_size: NA; d_call: TRBD1; v_call: TRBV7-3
cdr3_nt: TGCAGCGTTACGACCCCTTCAATGGCTAATGAAAAACTGTTTTTT; cdr3_aa: CSVTTPSMANEKLFF; j_call: TRBJ1-4; clone_size: NA; d_call: NA; v_call: TRBV29-1
cdr3_nt: TGTGCCAGCAGCACGACAAGTGGCAGGGGGAACTCCTACGAGCAGTACTTC; cdr3_aa: CASSTTSGRGNSYEQYF; j_call: TRBJ2-7; clone_size: NA; d_call: TRBD1; v_call: TRBV7-2
cdr3_nt: TGCGCCAGCAGCCCAGAACGGGACTACTACGAGCAGTACTTC; cdr3_aa: CASSPERDYYEQYF; j_call: TRBJ2-7; clone_size: NA; d_call: TRBD2; v_call: TRBV4-1
cdr3_nt: TGCAGCGTTGAGCAGCGGACTGACTCCCCCTACGAGCAGTACTTC; cdr3_aa: CSVEQRTDSPYEQYF; j_call: TRBJ2-7; clone_size: many; d_call: NA; v_call: TRBV29-1
cdr3_nt: TGTGCCAGCAGCCCGCGGGCAGTACTCACAGATACGCAGTATTTT; cdr3_aa: CASSPRAVLTDTQYF; j_call: TRBJ2-3; clone_size: NA; d_call: NA; v_call: TRBV11-2
cdr3_nt: TGTGCCAGTCTCCTCAAGGAGAGCGCTGAAGCTTTCTTT; cdr3_aa: CASLLKESAEAFF; j_call: TRBJ1-1; clone_size: NA; d_call: NA; v_call: TRBV7-9
cdr3_nt: TGTGCCAGCAGCTTCGGGTTGCCTAGCACAGATACGCAGTATTTT; cdr3_aa: CASSFGLPSTDTQYF; j_call: TRBJ2-3; clone_size: NA; d_call: NA; v_call: TRBV7-2
cdr3_nt: TGTGCCAGCCTCCCCCCCAAGGGGTATTCCTACAATGAGCAGTTCTTC; cdr3_aa: CASLPPKGYSYNEQFF; j_call: TRBJ2-1; clone_size: NA; d_call: NA; v_call: TRBV25-1
cdr3_nt: TGTGCTAGTGGTTTGGTATTGGGGGCCCAAACAGATACGCAGTATTTT; cdr3_aa: CASGLVLGAQTDTQYF; j_call: TRBJ2-3; clone_size: NA; d_call: NA; v_call: TRBV12-5
cdr3_nt: TGTGCCAGCAGTACCATAGCGGGGGGGCCGTACGAGCAGTACTTC; cdr3_aa: CASSTIAGGPYEQYF; j_call: TRBJ2-7; clone_size: NA; d_call: TRBD2; v_call: TRBV7-2
cdr3_nt: TGTGCCAGCAGCTCTACCGGGACAGGGGGAGAGACCCAGTACTTC; cdr3_aa: CASSSTGTGGETQYF; j_call: TRBJ2-5; clone_size: few; d_call: TRBD1; v_call: TRBV5-1
cdr3_nt: TGTGCCAGCAGCGTAGATTCGGGCTCCTACAATGAGCAGTTCTTC; cdr3_aa: CASSVDSGSYNEQFF; j_call: TRBJ2-1; clone_size: few; d_call: NA; v_call: TRBV9
cdr3_nt: TGTGCCAGCAGCTCCTTGGGAATTCATTCACCCCTCCACTTT; cdr3_aa: CASSSLGIHSPLHF; j_call: TRBJ1-6; clone_size: NA; d_call: NA; v_call: TRBV28
cdr3_nt: TGTGCCAGCACCCGATCTCAACGGCCGGATTACACCTTC; cdr3_aa: CASTRSQRPDYTF; j_call: TRBJ1-2; clone_size: NA; d_call: NA; v_call: TRBV5-5
cdr3_nt: TGTGCCATCAGTGACCCGGGACAGGGAGACTATGGCTACACCTTC; cdr3_aa: CAISDPGQGDYGYTF; j_call: TRBJ1-2; clone_size: once; d_call: TRBD1; v_call: TRBV10-3
cdr3_nt: TGTGCCAGCAGCCCCGGGACTTTCGACACAGATACGCAGTATTTT; cdr3_aa: CASSPGTFDTDTQYF; j_call: TRBJ2-3; clone_size: few; d_call: NA; v_call: TRBV4-2
cdr3_nt: TGCAGCGTTGGGGGGATGGGGGGCACACAAGAGACCCAGTACTTC; cdr3_aa: CSVGGMGGTQETQYF; j_call: TRBJ2-5; clone_size: few; d_call: NA; v_call: TRBV29-1
cdr3_nt: TGTGCAACAGGGGAAGGTCCCTACGAGCAGTACTTC; cdr3_aa: CATGEGPYEQYF; j_call: TRBJ2-7; clone_size: NA; d_call: TRBD1; v_call: TRBV12-3/TRBV12-4
cdr3_nt: TGTGCCAGCAGAGGGACTGGCGGGGGATTTCTTTGGGAGACCCAGTACTTC; cdr3_aa: CASRGTGGGFLWETQYF; j_call: TRBJ2-5; clone_size: NA; d_call: TRBD2; v_call: TRBV11-2
cdr3_nt: TGCAGTCCCCTCGGGAATGAGCAGTTCTTC; cdr3_aa: CSPLGNEQFF; j_call: TRBJ2-1; clone_size: NA; d_call: NA; v_call: TRBV20-1
cdr3_nt: TGTGCCAGCAGCCCTAACGGGGGCAGCACAGATACGCAGTATTTT; cdr3_aa: CASSPNGGSTDTQYF; j_call: TRBJ2-3; clone_size: NA; d_call: NA; v_call: TRBV12-3/TRBV12-4
cdr3_nt: TGCGGCGTTGGGGGTCGACAGGGAAACTATGGCTACACCTTC; cdr3_aa: CGVGGRQGNYGYTF; j_call: TRBJ1-2; clone_size: NA; d_call: TRBD1; v_call: TRBV29-1
cdr3_nt: TGTGCCAGCAGCTTAGGACAGGAGAGGGAGCAGTACTTC; cdr3_aa: CASSLGQEREQYF; j_call: TRBJ2-7; clone_size: many; d_call: NA; v_call: TRBV7-2
cdr3_nt: TGTGCCAGCAGTCCAAGACTAGCGGGGGAAGAGGCCCAGTACTTC; cdr3_aa: CASSPRLAGEEAQYF; j_call: TRBJ2-5; clone_size: NA; d_call: TRBD2; v_call: TRBV7-2
cdr3_nt: TGTGCCAGCAGCTTGCGGTCAGCGGGGGAGACCCAGTACTTC; cdr3_aa: CASSLRSAGETQYF; j_call: TRBJ2-5; clone_size: NA; d_call: TRBD2; v_call: TRBV7-2
cdr3_nt: TGTGCCAGCAGCGTAGACTTCACCAGGGAATCCGGGGAGCTGTTTTTT; cdr3_aa: CASSVDFTRESGELFF; j_call: TRBJ2-2; clone_size: NA; d_call: NA; v_call: TRBV9
cdr3_nt: TGTGCCAGCAGCTCCATTCAGACGGATAGCTCCTATAATTCACCCCTCCACTTT; cdr3_aa: CASSSIQTDSSYNSPLHF; j_call: TRBJ1-6; clone_size: NA; d_call: NA; v_call: TRBV9
cdr3_nt: TGTGCCGGCAGCTACGACTACAATGAGCAGTTCTTC; cdr3_aa: CAGSYDYNEQFF; j_call: TRBJ2-1; clone_size: NA; d_call: NA; v_call: TRBV11-2
cdr3_nt: TGTGCCAGCAGTTACTCAGGCAGAGGTGCCGAGCAGTTCTTC; cdr3_aa: CASSYSGRGAEQFF; j_call: TRBJ2-1; clone_size: few; d_call: NA; v_call: TRBV6-2/TRBV6-3
cdr3_nt: TGCAGTGTAAGGCCCGCGGCAGAGACCCAGTACTTC; cdr3_aa: CSVRPAAETQYF; j_call: TRBJ2-5; clone_size: NA; d_call: NA; v_call: TRBV20-1
cdr3_nt: TGTGCCAGCTGGTTTAATGGCTACACCTTC; cdr3_aa: CASWFNGYTF; j_call: TRBJ1-2; clone_size: NA; d_call: NA; v_call: TRBV28
cdr3_nt: TGTGCCAGCAGCCCCGCAGGGACCAATGAGCAGTTCTTC; cdr3_aa: CASSPAGTNEQFF; j_call: TRBJ2-1; clone_size: NA; d_call: NA; v_call: TRBV6-6
cdr3_nt: TGTGCCAGCAGCTTATACAGAACATACAATGAGCAGTTCTTC; cdr3_aa: CASSLYRTYNEQFF; j_call: TRBJ2-1; clone_size: many; d_call: NA; v_call: TRBV11-2
cdr3_nt: TGTGCCAGCAGCGTAGGAACAGCTTACTATGGCTACACCTTC; cdr3_aa: CASSVGTAYYGYTF; j_call: TRBJ1-2; clone_size: NA; d_call: NA; v_call: TRBV9
cdr3_nt: TGTGCCAGCAGTGAATCTATCGCGGACAGAGACAATGAGCAGTTCTTC; cdr3_aa: CASSESIADRDNEQFF; j_call: TRBJ2-1; clone_size: NA; d_call: NA; v_call: TRBV6-1
cdr3_nt: TGTGCCAGCAGTTTAGTGGGACACCAGAACTATGGCTACACCTTC; cdr3_aa: CASSLVGHQNYGYTF; j_call: TRBJ1-2; clone_size: NA; d_call: NA; v_call: TRBV12-3/TRBV12-4
cdr3_nt: TGTGCCAGCCACCGGGACAGGGGGGATAATGAGCAGTTCTTC; cdr3_aa: CASHRDRGDNEQFF; j_call: TRBJ2-1; clone_size: NA; d_call: TRBD1; v_call: TRBV2
cdr3_nt: TGTGCCAGCAGCTTCCCACCTTATCCTAGCGGGTGGGATACGCAGCATTTT; cdr3_aa: CASSFPPYPSGWDTQHF; j_call: TRBJ1-5; clone_size: NA; d_call: NA; v_call: TRBV11-2
cdr3_nt: TGTGCCAGCAGCTTGGGGGTGTGGCAGGGATACGAGCAGTACTTC; cdr3_aa: CASSLGVWQGYEQYF; j_call: TRBJ2-7; clone_size: few; d_call: NA; v_call: TRBV7-2
cdr3_nt: TGCAGCGTTGCAGGGGAAGAATACGAGCAGTACTTC; cdr3_aa: CSVAGEEYEQYF; j_call: TRBJ2-7; clone_size: NA; d_call: NA; v_call: TRBV29-1
cdr3_nt: TGCAGTGCTAACGACAGGGACCTTACAGATACGCAGTATTTT; cdr3_aa: CSANDRDLTDTQYF; j_call: TRBJ2-3; clone_size: NA; d_call: TRBD1; v_call: TRBV20-1
cdr3_nt: TGTGCCAGCAGCCCCCCCCGGGGGCAAATGAACACTGAAGCTTTCTTT; cdr3_aa: CASSPPRGQMNTEAFF; j_call: TRBJ1-1; clone_size: NA; d_call: NA; v_call: TRBV7-2
cdr3_nt: TGTGCCAGCAGCCCAGGACTAGCGGTGAGCCAAGAGACCCAGTACTTC; cdr3_aa: CASSPGLAVSQETQYF; j_call: TRBJ2-5; clone_size: NA; d_call: TRBD2; v_call: TRBV6-5
cdr3_nt: TGCAGTGCTAGGCTGTCTTGGCTAGCGGGGATTACAGATACGCAGTATTTT; cdr3_aa: CSARLSWLAGITDTQYF; j_call: TRBJ2-3; clone_size: NA; d_call: TRBD2; v_call: TRBV20-1